The T cell receptor beta chain under discussion was sequenced for a study of blood T cell repertoires in COVID-19. On the study more broadly: The United States, Italy and Spain were the sources of the acute and convalescent COVID-19 samples.

Germline CDR1 is MGHRA and CDR2 is YSYEKL. The V and J ends lost 0 bases and 1 base respectively, with 3 bases between them. This CDR3 contains 13 residues. Profiled with immunoSEQ multiplex PCR; TCRdb holds only in-frame clones, not every one. The table includes some 68,000 clones, over 75% detected once. The sequencing sample was made of peripheral blood. This receptor was identified in a man aged 35 to 55 with COVID-19, enrolled during active disease. The chain is built from TRBV4-1 and TRBJ2-5, with D hard to call. CDR3 protein: CASSQDLQETQYF. The CDR3 DNA reads TGCGCCAGCAGCCAAGATCTCCAAGAGACCCAGTACTTC.